This entry describes one T cell receptor beta chain. Its antigen remains unknown. The sample comes from a study of cytomegalovirus exposure and HLA in healthy donors. Across the whole study: A previous analysis identified approximately 120 million unique TCR beta sequences derived from around 200 million T cells.

60 Vbeta and 13 Jbeta primers were used in PCR. Using immunoSEQ multiplex PCR, the repertoire was profiled, and TCRdb retains in-frame clones only, with some absent. Here the sample spans about 90,000 clones, approximately 74% being singletons. General study findings and limits: Through in vitro validation, a few CMV-associated chains were shown to be specific for CMV antigens.

This CDR3 comprises 12 residues. The V end lost 9 bases, the J end lost 2 bases, and 8 bases lay between the germline ends. Germline loops: CDR1 SNHLY, CDR2 FYNNEI. The sequencing sample was made of PBMCs. V gene TRBV2 combines with J gene TRBJ1-5; D may be TRBD1 (6 bases). The receptor was isolated from a man aged 30-40 years in good health and CMV-seropositive. This CDR3 is CASSGGNQPQHF. The CDR3 nucleotides read TGTGCCAGTTCAGGGGGCAATCAGCCCCAGCATTTT.